One sample yielded the 6 T cell receptor beta chains listed below, sequenced in a study of blood T cell repertoires in COVID-19. The method was immunoSEQ multiplex PCR; TCRdb's version includes in-frame clones alone and lacks a portion of them. The sample has hundreds of thousands of clones, around nine tenths seen once; the top ten hold 1.2% to 1.5%. The specimen was PBMCs or T cells enriched from blood (not recorded which). These TCRs come from a young woman who had been exposed to COVID-19.

With regard to this clone: The junction departs from germline at one end; a sequencing error may be responsible. CDR3: CANQGDSVQF. In nucleotides, the CDR3 is TGCGCGAACCAGGGGGACAGCGTACAATTT. The chain combines TRBV11-2 with TRBJ1-1, with 7 nucleotides matching TRBD1. There are 10 residues in the CDR3. The V gene's germline CDR1 is SGHAT and CDR2 FQNNGV.

This sequence joins TRBV7-2 and TRBJ1-3; TRBD1 is a possible D gene (5 bases). The V end lost 2 bases, the J end lost 8 bases, and 13 bases lay between the germline ends. CDR1 and CDR2 (germline): SGHTA, FQGNSA. The CDR3 is made up of 14 amino acids. CDR3 region: CASSLQGTTDTIYF. The CDR3 DNA sequence: TGTGCCAGCAGCTTACAGGGCACCACGGACACCATATATTTT. Full variable domain (outside the CDR3, taken from reference TRBV7-2 and TRBJ1-3): GAGVSQSPSNKVTEKGKDVELRCDPISGHTALYWYRQSLGQGLEFLIYFQGNSAPDKSGLPSDRFSAERTGGSVSTLTIQRTQQEDSAVYLCASSLQGTTDTIYFGEGSWLTVV.

This chain uses TRBV6-5 with TRBJ2-1; 11 bases align to TRBD2. CDR1 and CDR2 from the germline V gene are MNHEY and SVGAGI. The CDR3 spans 15 residues. With 6 bases clipped from V and 5 bases from J, the junction kept 6 bases outside the gene matches. The CDR3 is CASSYLAGGHNEQFF. CDR3 in DNA: TGTGCCAGCAGCTACCTAGCGGGGGGCCACAATGAGCAGTTCTTC.

This sequence joins TRBV7-9 and TRBJ2-1; maybe TRBD2 (6 bases). Between the trimmed V and J ends, which lost 1 base and 8 bases, there was a span of 6 bases. In germline, CDR1 is SEHNR, CDR2 FQNEAQ (reference sequence). The CDR3 has 12 residues. The CDR3 region has the DNA TGTGCCAGCAGCTTAGGGGGGGATGAGCAGTTCTTC. Its translation: CASSLGGDEQFF.

The gene calls are TRBV24-1 and TRBJ2-2, with D unresolved. The germline gives CDR1 KGHDR, CDR2 SFDVKD. The CDR3 is 14 amino acids. V shed 0 bases and J shed 4 bases, with 5 bases lying between them. The CDR3 is CATSDLLSTGELFF. In nucleotides, the CDR3 is TGTGCCACCAGTGATTTGCTATCCACCGGGGAGCTGTTTTTT.

This chain uses TRBV6-5 with TRBJ2-7, with a possible D match to TRBD1 (5 bases). The V end lost 7 bases, the J end lost 5 bases, and 18 bases lay between the germline ends. CDR3 length: 14 amino acids. The germline V gene has CDR1 MNHEY and CDR2 SVGAGI. The CDR3 bases are TGTGCCAGCACCGTCACACTCTCGACAGACGAGCAGTACTTC. As protein: CASTVTLSTDEQYF.